This TCR beta chain was retrieved from a study of cytomegalovirus exposure and HLA in healthy donors. Germline V gene sequence: CDR1 KGHSH, CDR2 LQKENI. Trimming cost V 3 bases and J 3 bases, with 18 bases left between them. The CDR3 spans 17 residues. The PCR contained 60 Vbeta and 13 Jbeta primers. Assay: immunoSEQ multiplex PCR; the TCRdb copy retains only in-frame clones and omits some. The table lists 150,000 to 200,000 clones, roughly 80% of them singletons. As concerns this clone: Its matching antigen is unknown.

Study observations and caveats: In an earlier analysis, productive rearrangement rates for most beta V segments clustered near 87% or 30%. Under in vitro conditions, three CMV-associated chains were confirmed as specific for CMV antigens. TCR beta sequences reportedly predicted most subjects' HLA-A and HLA-B alleles accurately. Whilst most TCR sequences proved rare, a subset of public TCRs occurred across many donors.

V gene TRBV18 combines with J gene TRBJ2-4, with a possible D match to TRBD1 (5 bases). Material: PBMCs. The origin of this receptor is a male donor in good health and CMV-seronegative. The CDR3 sequence is CASSPTSAGIGKNIQYF. The CDR3 coding sequence is TGTGCCAGCTCACCGACGTCAGCAGGGATCGGCAAAAACATTCAGTACTTC.